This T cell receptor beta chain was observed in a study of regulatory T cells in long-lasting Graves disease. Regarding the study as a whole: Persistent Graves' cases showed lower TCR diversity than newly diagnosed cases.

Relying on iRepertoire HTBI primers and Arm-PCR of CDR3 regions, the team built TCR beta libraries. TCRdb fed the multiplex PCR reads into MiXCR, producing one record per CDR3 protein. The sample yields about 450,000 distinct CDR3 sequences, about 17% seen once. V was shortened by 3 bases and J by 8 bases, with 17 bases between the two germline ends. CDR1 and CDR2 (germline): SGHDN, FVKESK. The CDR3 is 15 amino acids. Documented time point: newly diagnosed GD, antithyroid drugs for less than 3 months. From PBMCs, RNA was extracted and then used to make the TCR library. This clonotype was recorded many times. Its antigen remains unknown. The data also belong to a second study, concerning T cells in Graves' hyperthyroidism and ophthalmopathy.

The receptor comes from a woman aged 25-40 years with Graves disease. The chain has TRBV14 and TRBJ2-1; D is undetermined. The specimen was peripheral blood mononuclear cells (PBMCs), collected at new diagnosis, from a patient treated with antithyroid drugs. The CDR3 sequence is CASSQRPGGGDEQFF. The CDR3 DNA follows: TGTGCCAGCAGCCAGCGGCCAGGCGGTGGGGATGAGCAGTTCTTC.